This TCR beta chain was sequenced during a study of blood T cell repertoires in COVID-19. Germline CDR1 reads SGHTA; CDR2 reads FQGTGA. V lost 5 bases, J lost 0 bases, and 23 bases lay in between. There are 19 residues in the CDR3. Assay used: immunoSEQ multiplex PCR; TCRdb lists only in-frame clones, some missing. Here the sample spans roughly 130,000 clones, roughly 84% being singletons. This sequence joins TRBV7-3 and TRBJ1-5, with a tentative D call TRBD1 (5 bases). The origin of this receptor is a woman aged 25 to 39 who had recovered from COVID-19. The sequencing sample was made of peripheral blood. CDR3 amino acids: CASSLLPDRHRYSNQPQHF. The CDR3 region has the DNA TGTGCCAGCAGCCTCCTCCCCGACAGACACCGTTATAGCAATCAGCCCCAGCATTTT.